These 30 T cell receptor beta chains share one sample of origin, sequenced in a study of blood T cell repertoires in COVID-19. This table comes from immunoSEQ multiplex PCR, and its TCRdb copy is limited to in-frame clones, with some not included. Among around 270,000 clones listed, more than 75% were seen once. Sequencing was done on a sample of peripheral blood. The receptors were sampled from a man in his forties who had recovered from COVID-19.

The CDR3: CASADGGALREQFF. CDR3 in DNA: TGTGCCAGCGCTGACGGGGGGGCATTGAGAGAGCAGTTCTTC. V and J are TRBV6-5 and TRBJ2-1, with 8 bases that match TRBD2. The CDR3 loop spans 14 amino acids. Trimming cost V 8 bases and J 10 bases; bases outside gene matches: 13. Germline CDR1 and CDR2: MNHEY and SVGAGI.

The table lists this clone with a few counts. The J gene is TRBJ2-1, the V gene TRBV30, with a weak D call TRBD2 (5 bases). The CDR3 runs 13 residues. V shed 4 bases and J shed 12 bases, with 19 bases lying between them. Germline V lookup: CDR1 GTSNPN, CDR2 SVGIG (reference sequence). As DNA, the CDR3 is TGTGCCTGGACTACTGCGAGGGAAGCAGGGCAGTTCTTC. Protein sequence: CAWTTAREAGQFF.

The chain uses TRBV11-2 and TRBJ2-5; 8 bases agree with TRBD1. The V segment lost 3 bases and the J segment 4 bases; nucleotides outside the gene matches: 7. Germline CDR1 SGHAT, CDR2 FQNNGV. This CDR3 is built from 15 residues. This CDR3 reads CASSLASGTGETQYF. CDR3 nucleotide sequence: TGTGCCAGCAGCTTGGCCTCCGGGACAGGAGAGACCCAGTACTTC. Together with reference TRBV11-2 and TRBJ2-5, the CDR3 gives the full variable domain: EAGVAQSPRYKIIEKRQSVAFWCNPISGHATLYWYQQILGQGPKLLIQFQNNGVVDDSQLPKDRFSAERLKGVDSTLKIQPAKLEDSAVYLCASSLASGTGETQYFGPGTRLLVL.

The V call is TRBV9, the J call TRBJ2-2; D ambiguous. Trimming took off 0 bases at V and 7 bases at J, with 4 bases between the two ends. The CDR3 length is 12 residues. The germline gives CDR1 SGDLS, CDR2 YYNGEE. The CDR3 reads CASSVDNGELFF. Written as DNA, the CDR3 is TGTGCCAGCAGCGTAGACAACGGGGAGCTGTTTTTT.

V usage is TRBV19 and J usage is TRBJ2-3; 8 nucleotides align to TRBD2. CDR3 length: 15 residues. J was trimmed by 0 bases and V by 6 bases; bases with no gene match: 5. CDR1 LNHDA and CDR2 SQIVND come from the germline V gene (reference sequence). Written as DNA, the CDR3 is TGTGCCAGTAGAAAAGCGGGGGAAAGCACAGATACGCAGTATTTT. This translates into CASRKAGESTDTQYF.

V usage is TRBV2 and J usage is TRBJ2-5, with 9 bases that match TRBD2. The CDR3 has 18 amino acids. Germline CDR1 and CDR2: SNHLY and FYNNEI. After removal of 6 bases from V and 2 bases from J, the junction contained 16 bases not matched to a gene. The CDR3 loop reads CASRRGLAGRLGQETQYF. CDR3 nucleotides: TGTGCCAGCAGGAGGGGGCTAGCGGGACGCTTAGGGCAAGAGACCCAGTACTTC.

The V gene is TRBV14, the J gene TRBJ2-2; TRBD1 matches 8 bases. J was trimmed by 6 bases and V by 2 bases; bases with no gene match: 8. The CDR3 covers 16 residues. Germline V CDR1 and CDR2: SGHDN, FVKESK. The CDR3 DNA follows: TGTGCCAGCAGCCAATTCAGACAGGGGCTCCCCGGGGAGCTGTTTTTT. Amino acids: CASSQFRQGLPGELFF.

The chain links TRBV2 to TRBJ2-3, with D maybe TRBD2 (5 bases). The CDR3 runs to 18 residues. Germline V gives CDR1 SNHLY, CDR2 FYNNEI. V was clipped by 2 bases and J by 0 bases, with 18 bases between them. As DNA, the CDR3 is TGTGCCAGCAGTGAAACGGAGCGGAGTAAGACTAGCACAGATACGCAGTATTTT. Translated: CASSETERSKTSTDTQYF.

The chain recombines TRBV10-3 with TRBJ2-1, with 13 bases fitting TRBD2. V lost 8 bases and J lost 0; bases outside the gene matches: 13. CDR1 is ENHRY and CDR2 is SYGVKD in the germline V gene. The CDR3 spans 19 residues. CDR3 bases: TGTGCCATCCCCAAAGGACTAGCGGGAGTTAGTAGCTCCTACAATGAGCAGTTCTTC. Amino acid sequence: CAIPKGLAGVSSSYNEQFF.

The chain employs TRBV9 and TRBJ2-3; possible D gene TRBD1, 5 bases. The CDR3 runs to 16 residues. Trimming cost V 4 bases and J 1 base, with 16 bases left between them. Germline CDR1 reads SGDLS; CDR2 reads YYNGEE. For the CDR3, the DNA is TGTGCCAGCAGCCCCAAGGGGCTAGGCGGCACAGATACGCAGTATTTT. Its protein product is CASSPKGLGGTDTQYF.

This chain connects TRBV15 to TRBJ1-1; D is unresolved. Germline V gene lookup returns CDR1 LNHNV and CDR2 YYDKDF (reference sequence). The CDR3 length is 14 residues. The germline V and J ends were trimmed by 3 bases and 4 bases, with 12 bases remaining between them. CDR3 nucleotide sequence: TGTGCCACCAGCAGGATACCACGGGGCACTGAAGCTTTCTTT. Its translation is CATSRIPRGTEAFF. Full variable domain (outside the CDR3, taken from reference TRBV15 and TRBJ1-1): DAMVIQNPRYQVTQFGKPVTLSCSQTLNHNVMYWYQQKSSQAPKLLFHYYDKDFNNEADTPDNFQSRRPNTSFCFLDIRSPGLGDTAMYLCATSRIPRGTEAFFGQGTRLTVV.

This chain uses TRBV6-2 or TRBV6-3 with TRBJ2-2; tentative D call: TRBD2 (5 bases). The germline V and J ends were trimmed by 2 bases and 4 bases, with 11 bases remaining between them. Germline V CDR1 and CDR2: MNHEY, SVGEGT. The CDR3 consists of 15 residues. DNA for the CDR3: TGTGCCAGCAGTTACGCAGACTACCTCACCGGGGAGCTGTTTTTT. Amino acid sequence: CASSYADYLTGELFF.

This CDR3 is CASSEATVTYEQYF. As DNA, the CDR3 is TGTGCCAGCAGTGAAGCGACAGTAACCTACGAGCAGTACTTC. The rearrangement uses TRBV2 and TRBJ2-7, with D possibly being TRBD1 (5 bases). V was clipped by 0 bases and J by 2 bases, with 8 bases between them. The CDR3 contains 14 residues. Germline V gene data show CDR1 as SNHLY and CDR2 as FYNNEI. Full variable domain (missing parts from reference TRBV2 and TRBJ2-7): EPEVTQTPSHQVTQMGQEVILRCVPISNHLYFYWYRQILGQKVEFLVSFYNNEISEKSEIFDDQFSVERPDGSNFTLKIRSTKLEDSAMYFCASSEATVTYEQYFGPGTRLTVT.

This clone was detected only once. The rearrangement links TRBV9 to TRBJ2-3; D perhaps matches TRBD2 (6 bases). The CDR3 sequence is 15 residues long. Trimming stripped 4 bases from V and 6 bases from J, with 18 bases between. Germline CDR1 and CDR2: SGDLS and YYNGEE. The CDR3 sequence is CASSLRDFWGDTQYF. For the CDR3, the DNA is TGTGCCAGCAGCCTACGGGACTTCTGGGGGGATACGCAGTATTTT.

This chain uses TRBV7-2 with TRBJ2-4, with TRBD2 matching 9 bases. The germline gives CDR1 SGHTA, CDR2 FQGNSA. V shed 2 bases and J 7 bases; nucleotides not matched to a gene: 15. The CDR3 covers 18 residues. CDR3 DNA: TGTGCCAGCAGCTTAACTCTGCTAGCGGGGACGTTGGGGAACATTCAGTACTTC. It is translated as CASSLTLLAGTLGNIQYF.

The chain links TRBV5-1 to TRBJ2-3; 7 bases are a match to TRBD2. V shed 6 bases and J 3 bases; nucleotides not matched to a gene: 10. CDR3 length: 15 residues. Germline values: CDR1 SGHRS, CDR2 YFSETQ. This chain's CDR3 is CASILGAGSTDTQYF. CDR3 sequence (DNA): TGCGCCAGCATACTAGGAGCGGGATCTACAGATACGCAGTATTTT.

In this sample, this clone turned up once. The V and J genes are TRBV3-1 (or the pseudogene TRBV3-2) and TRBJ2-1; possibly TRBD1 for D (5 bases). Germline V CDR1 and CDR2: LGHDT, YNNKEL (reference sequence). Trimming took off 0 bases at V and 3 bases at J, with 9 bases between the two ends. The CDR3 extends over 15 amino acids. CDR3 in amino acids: CASSQEGHRYNEQFF. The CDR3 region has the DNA TGTGCCAGCAGCCAAGAAGGACACCGCTACAATGAGCAGTTCTTC.

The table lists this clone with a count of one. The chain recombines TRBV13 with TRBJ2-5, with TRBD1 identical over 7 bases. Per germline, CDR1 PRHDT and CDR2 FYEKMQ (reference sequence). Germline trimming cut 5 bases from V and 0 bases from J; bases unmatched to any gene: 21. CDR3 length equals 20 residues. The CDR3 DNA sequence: TGTGCCAGCAGCCGCTCATTGACCTTAAAGACAGGGCCGTACCAAGAGACCCAGTACTTC. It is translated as CASSRSLTLKTGPYQETQYF.

CDR3 in DNA: TGCGCCACTCAGGGGCCAGATACGCAGTATTTT. It translates to CATQGPDTQYF. V gene TRBV10-1 combines with J gene TRBJ2-3; D perhaps matches TRBD1 (6 bases). Trimming removed 10 bases at V and 4 bases at J, with 9 bases between. This CDR3 has 11 residues. Germline CDR1 is WNHNN and CDR2 is SYGVQD (reference sequence).

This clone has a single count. CDR3 DNA: TGCGCCAGCAGCCAAGAGGACAGGGGATACAATGAGCAGTTCTTC. It codes for CASSQEDRGYNEQFF. V usage is TRBV4-3 and J usage is TRBJ2-1, with 9 bases lining up with TRBD1. Losses at the gene ends were 0 bases for V and 4 bases for J; bases not matched to a gene: 1. Germline V CDR1 and CDR2: LGHNA, YSLEER. This CDR3 has 15 residues.

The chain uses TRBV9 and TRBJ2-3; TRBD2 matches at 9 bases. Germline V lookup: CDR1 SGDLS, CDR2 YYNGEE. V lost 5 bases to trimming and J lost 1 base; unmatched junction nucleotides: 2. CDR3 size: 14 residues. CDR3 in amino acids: CASSIAGGTDTQYF. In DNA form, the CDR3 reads TGTGCCAGCAGTATAGCGGGGGGCACAGATACGCAGTATTTT.

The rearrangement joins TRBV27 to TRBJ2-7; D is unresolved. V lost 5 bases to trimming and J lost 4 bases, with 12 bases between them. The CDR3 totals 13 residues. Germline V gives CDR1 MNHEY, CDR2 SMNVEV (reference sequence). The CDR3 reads CASSPGFLYEQYF. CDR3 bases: TGTGCCAGCAGTCCAGGATTCCTTTACGAGCAGTACTTC.

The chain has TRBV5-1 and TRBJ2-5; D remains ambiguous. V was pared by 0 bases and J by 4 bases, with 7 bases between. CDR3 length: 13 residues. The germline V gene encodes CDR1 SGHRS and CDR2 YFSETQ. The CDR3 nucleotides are TGCGCCAGCAGCTTGGGCGGCGGAGAGACCCAGTACTTC. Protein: CASSLGGGETQYF.

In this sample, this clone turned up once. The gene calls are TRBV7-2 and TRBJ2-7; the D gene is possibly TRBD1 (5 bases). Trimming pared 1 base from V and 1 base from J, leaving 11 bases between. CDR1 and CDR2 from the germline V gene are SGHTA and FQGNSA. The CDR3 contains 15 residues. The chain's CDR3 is CASSLVAGNSYEQYF. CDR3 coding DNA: TGTGCCAGCAGCTTAGTTGCAGGGAATTCCTACGAGCAGTACTTC.

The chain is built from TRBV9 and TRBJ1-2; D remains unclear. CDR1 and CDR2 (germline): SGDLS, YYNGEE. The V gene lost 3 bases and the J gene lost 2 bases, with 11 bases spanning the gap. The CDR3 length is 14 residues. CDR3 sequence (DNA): TGTGCCAGCAGCGCCGGCGCCGGGAACTATGGCTACACCTTC. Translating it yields CASSAGAGNYGYTF.

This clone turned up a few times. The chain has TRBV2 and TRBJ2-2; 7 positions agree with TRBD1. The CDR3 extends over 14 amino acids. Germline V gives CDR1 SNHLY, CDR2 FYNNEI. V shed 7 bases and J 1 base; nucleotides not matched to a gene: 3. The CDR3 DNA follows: TGTGCCAGCACCAACAGGGGGAACACCGGGGAGCTGTTTTTT. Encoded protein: CASTNRGNTGELFF.

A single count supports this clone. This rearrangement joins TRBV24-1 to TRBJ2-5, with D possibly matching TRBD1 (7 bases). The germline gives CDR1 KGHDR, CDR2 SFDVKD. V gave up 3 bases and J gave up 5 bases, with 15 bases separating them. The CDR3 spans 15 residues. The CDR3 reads CATSDRQGGRETQYF. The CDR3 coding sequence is TGTGCCACCAGTGATCGGCAGGGGGGTCGGGAGACCCAGTACTTC.

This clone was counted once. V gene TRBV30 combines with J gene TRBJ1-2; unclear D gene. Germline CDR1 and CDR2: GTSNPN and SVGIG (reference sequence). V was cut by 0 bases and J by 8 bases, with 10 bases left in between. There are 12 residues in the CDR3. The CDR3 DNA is TGTGCCTGGAGTGTACAAAGTTACGGCTACACCTTC. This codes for CAWSVQSYGYTF.

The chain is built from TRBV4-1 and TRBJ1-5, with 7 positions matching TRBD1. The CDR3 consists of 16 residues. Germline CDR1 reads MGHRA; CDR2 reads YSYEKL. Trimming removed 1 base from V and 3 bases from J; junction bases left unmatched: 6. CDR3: CASSQGRGRFNQPQHF. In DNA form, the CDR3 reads TGCGCCAGCAGCCAAGGAAGGGGGCGGTTCAATCAGCCCCAGCATTTT.

The CDR3 nucleotides read TGCGCCAGCAGCAGGGGGACTAGCGGGCAAGAGACCCAGTACTTC. This gives the protein CASSRGTSGQETQYF. The chain recombines TRBV5-1 with TRBJ2-5, with 12 bases fitting TRBD2. Per the germline V gene, CDR1 is SGHRS and CDR2 is YFSETQ. The junction had 3 bases not matched to a gene; V was cut back by 4 bases and J by 2 bases. CDR3 length: 15 amino acids.